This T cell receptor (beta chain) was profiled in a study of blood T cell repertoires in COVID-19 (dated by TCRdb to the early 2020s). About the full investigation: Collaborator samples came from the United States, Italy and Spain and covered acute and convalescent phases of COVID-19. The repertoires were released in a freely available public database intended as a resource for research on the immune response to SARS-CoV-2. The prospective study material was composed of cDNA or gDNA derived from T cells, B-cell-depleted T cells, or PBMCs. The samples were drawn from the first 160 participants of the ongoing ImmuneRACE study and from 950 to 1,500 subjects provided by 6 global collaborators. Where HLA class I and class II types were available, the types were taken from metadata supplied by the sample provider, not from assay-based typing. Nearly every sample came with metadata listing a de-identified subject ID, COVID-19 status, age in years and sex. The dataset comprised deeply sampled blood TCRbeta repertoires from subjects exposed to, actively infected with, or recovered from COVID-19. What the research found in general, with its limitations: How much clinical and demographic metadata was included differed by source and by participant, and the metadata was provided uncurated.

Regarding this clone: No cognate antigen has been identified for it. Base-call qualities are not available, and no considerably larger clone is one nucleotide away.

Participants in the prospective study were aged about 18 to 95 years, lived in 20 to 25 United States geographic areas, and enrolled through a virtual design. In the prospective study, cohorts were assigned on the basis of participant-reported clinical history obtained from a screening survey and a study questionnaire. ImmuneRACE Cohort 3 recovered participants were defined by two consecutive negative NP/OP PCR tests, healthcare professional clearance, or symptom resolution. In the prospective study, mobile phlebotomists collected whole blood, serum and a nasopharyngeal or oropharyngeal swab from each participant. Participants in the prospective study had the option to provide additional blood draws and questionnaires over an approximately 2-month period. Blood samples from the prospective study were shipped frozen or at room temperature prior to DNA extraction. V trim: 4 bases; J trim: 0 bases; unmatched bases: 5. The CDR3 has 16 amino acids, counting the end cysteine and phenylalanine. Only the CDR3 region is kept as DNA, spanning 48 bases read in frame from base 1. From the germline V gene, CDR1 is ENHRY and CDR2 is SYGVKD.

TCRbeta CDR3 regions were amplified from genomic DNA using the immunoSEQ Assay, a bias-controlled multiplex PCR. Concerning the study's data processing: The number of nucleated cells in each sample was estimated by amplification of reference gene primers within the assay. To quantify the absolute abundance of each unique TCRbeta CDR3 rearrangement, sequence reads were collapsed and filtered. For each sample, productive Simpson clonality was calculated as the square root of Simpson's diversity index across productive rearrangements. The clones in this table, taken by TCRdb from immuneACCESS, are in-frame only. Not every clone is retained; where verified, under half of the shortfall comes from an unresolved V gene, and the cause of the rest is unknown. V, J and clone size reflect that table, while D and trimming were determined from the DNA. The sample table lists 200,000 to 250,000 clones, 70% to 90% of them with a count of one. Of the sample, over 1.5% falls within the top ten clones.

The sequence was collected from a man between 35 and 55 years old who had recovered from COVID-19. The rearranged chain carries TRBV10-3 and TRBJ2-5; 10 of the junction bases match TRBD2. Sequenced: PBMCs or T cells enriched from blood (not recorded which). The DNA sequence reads TGTGCCATCAGTGGACTAGCGGGCCCTTACCAAGAGACCCAGTACTTC. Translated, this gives CAISGLAGPYQETQYF.